This T cell receptor (beta chain) was recovered during a study of shared T cell receptors in the human thymus. The table came from immunoSEQ multiplex PCR; TCRdb's copy has only in-frame clones and leaves some out. The top ten clones hold about 0.011% of a sample with 700,000 to 750,000 clones, 80% to 90% of them seen once. Trimming at V came to 2 bases and at J to 4 bases, leaving 7 bases not matched to a gene. In germline, CDR1 is SGHRS, CDR2 YFSETQ. This CDR3 comprises 16 residues. These data also featured in a second study, about human thymus T cells. Turning to that study: Healthy Finnish infants undergoing corrective surgery for congenital heart defects were the donors. Corrective cardiac operations yielded the resected thymus tissue.

Sequencing input: thymocytes. The clonotype comes from a girl less than two years old with a congenital heart defect. This sequence joins TRBV5-1 and TRBJ1-4; 8 bases match TRBD1. This chain's CDR3 is CASSFGTGRVNEKLFF. CDR3 DNA: TGCGCCAGCAGCTTTGGGACAGGTCGCGTTAATGAAAAACTGTTTTTT.